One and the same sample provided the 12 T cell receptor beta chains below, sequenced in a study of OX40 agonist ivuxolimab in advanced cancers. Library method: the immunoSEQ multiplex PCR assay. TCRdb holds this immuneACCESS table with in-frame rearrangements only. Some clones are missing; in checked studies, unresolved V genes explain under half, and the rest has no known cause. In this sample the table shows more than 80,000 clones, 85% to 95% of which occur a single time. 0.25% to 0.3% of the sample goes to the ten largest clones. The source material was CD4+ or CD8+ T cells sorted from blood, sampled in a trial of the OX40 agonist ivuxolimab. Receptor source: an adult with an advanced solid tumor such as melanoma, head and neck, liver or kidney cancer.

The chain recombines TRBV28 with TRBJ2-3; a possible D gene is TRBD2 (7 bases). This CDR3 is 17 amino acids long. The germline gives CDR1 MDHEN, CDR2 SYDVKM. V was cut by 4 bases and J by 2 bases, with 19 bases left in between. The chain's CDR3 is CASSSGVRGGNTDTQYF. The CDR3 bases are TGTGCCAGCAGTTCAGGGGTACGCGGGGGTAACACAGATACGCAGTATTTT.

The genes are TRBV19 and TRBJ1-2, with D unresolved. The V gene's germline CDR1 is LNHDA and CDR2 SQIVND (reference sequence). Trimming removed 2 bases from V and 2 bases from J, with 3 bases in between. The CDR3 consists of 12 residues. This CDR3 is CASSIKNYGYTF. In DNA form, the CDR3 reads TGTGCCAGTAGTATAAAAAACTATGGCTACACCTTC.

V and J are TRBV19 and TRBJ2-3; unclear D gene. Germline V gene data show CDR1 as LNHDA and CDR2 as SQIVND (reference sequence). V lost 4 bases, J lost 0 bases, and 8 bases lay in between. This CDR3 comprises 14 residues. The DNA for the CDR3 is TGTGCCAGTAGTAGCAGGTCCAGCACAGATACGCAGTATTTT. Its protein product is CASSSRSSTDTQYF.

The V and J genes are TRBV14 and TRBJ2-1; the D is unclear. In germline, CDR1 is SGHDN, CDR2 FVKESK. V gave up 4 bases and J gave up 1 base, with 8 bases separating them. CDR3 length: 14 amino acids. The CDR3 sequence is CASSPWGSYNEQFF. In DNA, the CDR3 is TGTGCCAGCAGCCCCTGGGGATCCTACAATGAGCAGTTCTTC.

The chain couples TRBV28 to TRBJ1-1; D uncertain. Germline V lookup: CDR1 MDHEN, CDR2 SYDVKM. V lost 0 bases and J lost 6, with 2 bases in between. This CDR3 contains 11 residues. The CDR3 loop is CASSLWSEAFF. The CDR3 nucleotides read TGTGCCAGCAGTTTATGGTCTGAAGCTTTCTTT.

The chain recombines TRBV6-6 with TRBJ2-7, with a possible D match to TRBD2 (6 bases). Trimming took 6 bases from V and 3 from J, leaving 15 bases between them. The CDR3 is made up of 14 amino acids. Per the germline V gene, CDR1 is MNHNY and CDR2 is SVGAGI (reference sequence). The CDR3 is CASRRGGENYEQYV. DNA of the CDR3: TGTGCCAGCAGGAGAGGAGGGGAGAACTACGAGCAGTACGTC.

CDR3 sequence: CASSRTGAEEQPQHF. CDR3 sequence (DNA): TGTGCCAGCAGCCGGACAGGGGCGGAAGAACAGCCCCAGCATTTT. The rearrangement joins TRBV28 to TRBJ1-5; the match to TRBD1 covers 9 bases. V was pared by 6 bases and J by 7 bases, with 10 bases of the junction left unmatched. Germline V gives CDR1 MDHEN, CDR2 SYDVKM. The CDR3 has 15 amino acids.

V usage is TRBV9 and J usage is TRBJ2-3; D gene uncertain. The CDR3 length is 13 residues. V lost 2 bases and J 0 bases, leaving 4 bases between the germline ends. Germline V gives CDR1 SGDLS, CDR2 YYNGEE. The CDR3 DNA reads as TGTGCCAGCAGCGTGACTAGCACAGATACGCAGTATTTT. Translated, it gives CASSVTSTDTQYF.

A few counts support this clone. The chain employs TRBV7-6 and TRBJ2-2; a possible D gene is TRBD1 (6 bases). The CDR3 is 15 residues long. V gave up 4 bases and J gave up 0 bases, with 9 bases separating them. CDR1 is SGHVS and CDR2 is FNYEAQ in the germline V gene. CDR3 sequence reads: CASSWTEANTGELFF. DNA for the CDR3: TGTGCCAGCAGCTGGACAGAAGCGAACACCGGGGAGCTGTTTTTT. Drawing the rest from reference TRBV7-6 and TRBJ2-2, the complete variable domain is GAGVSQSPRYKVTKRGQDVALRCDPISGHVSLYWYRQALGQGPEFLTYFNYEAQQDKSGLPNDRFSAERPEGSISTLTIQRTEQRDSAMYRCASSWTEANTGELFFGEGSRLTVL.

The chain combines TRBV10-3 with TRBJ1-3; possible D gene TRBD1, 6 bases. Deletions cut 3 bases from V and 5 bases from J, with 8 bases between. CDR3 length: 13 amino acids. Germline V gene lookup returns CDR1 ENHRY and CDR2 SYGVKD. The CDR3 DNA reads TGTGCCATCAGTGAAACAGGGAGAAACACCATATATTTT. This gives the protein CAISETGRNTIYF.

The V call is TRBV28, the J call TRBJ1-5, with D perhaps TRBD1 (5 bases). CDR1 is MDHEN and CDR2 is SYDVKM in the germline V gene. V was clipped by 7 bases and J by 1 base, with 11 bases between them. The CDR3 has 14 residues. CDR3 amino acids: CASNTGESNQPQHF. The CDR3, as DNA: TGTGCCAGCAATACGGGGGAGAGCAATCAGCCCCAGCATTTT.

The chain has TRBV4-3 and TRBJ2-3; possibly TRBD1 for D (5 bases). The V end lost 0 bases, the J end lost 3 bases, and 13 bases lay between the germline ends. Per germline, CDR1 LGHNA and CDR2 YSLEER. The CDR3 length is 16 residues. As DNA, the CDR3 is TGCGCCAGCAGCCAAGAATTCGCAGGGCGGACAGATACGCAGTATTTT. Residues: CASSQEFAGRTDTQYF.